This T cell receptor beta chain was recorded in a study of cytomegalovirus exposure and HLA in healthy donors. The primer mix had 60 Vbeta and 13 Jbeta primers. Some clones are missing from TCRdb's copy, which holds only in-frame ones; the method was immunoSEQ multiplex PCR. The sample holds approximately 110,000 clones; 70% to 80% are singletons and the top ten take roughly 8.2%. The germline V gene encodes CDR1 SGHTA and CDR2 FQGTGA. Trimming took 5 bases from V and 1 from J; bases not matched to a gene: 3. The CDR3 length is 14 residues. This TCR was sampled from a woman between 35 and 50 years old in good health and CMV-seropositive. This chain joins TRBV7-3 and TRBJ2-3, with TRBD1 matching 7 bases. Material: PBMCs. The CDR3 sequence is CASSPQGGTDTQYF. The CDR3 DNA sequence: TGTGCCAGCAGCCCTCAGGGGGGCACAGATACGCAGTATTTT.